This is a list of T cell receptor beta chains from one sample in a study of blood T cell repertoires in COVID-19. Here immunoSEQ multiplex PCR was the method, and the copy in TCRdb shows in-frame clones only, minus some. The sample includes under 85,000 clones, approximately 86% of them seen just once. Sequenced sample: peripheral blood. These receptors originate from a middle-aged man with COVID-19, enrolled during active disease. Each CDR3 is given with its conserved first and last residue. A D gene is named only where the DNA matches it firmly. Expanded clones are given a class, and other clones once, few, many or no size at all.

size: -
V: TRBV6-5
J: TRBJ1-5
D: TRBD1
DNA: TGTGCCAGCAGTATACAGGGGGCCCATCAGCCCCAGCATTTT
CDR3: CASSIQGAHQPQHF

size: -
V: TRBV5-1
J: TRBJ2-3
D: -
DNA: TGCGCCAGCAGCTTTAGTCTCGGGGAAGATACGCAGTATTTT
CDR3: CASSFSLGEDTQYF

size: -
V: TRBV19
J: TRBJ1-1
D: -
DNA: TGTGCCAGTAGTATATCCGACACTGAAGCTTTCTTT
CDR3: CASSISDTEAFF

size: -
V: TRBV5-1
J: TRBJ2-7
D: -
DNA: TGCGCCAGCAGCGCCCTGCCCCTGACGGAGTTGTCCTCCTACGAGCAGTACTTC
CDR3: CASSALPLTELSSYEQYF

size: -
V: TRBV19
J: TRBJ1-1
D: -
DNA: TGTGCCAGTAAGACTGGGGCCCTGAGCACTGAAGCTTTCTTT
CDR3: CASKTGALSTEAFF

size: -
V: TRBV5-4
J: TRBJ1-1
D: -
DNA: TGTGCCAGCAGCGACATGCTTACACCCACTGAAGCTTTCTTT
CDR3: CASSDMLTPTEAFF

size: -
V: TRBV19
J: TRBJ1-1
D: -
DNA: TGTGCCAGTAGCAAGACAGCTTTGAACACTGAAGCTTTCTTT
CDR3: CASSKTALNTEAFF

size: -
V: TRBV28
J: TRBJ2-7
D: -
DNA: TGTGCCAGCAGACCCCCTCTACAGGGGACTTCCTACGAGCAGTACTTC
CDR3: CASRPPLQGTSYEQYF

size: once
V: TRBV19
J: TRBJ2-7
D: TRBD1
DNA: TGTGCCAGCGGGACAGGGGTTTACGAGCAGTACTTC
CDR3: CASGTGVYEQYF

size: -
V: TRBV3-1/TRBV3-2
J: TRBJ2-7
D: -
DNA: TGTGCCAGCAGCCAGCAGGGGACCTACGAGCAGTACTTC
CDR3: CASSQQGTYEQYF

size: -
V: TRBV3-1/TRBV3-2
J: TRBJ1-1
D: TRBD1
DNA: TGTGCCAGCAGCCAAGGTCGGGACAGGGGTGTAGCTTTCTTT
CDR3: CASSQGRDRGVAFF

size: -
V: TRBV7-3
J: TRBJ2-5
D: TRBD2
DNA: TGTGCCAGCAGCTTAACGGGCAGCGGGGGGTTGGAGACCCAGTACTTC
CDR3: CASSLTGSGGLETQYF

size: -
V: TRBV28
J: TRBJ2-3
D: -
DNA: TGTGCCAGCAGTTTATGGGTTAGCGGCACAGATACGCAGTATTTT
CDR3: CASSLWVSGTDTQYF

size: -
V: TRBV28
J: TRBJ2-2
D: TRBD1
DNA: TGTGCCAGCAGTTCCCCCGGACAGGGTATATTCACCGGGGAGCTGTTTTTT
CDR3: CASSSPGQGIFTGELFF

size: -
V: TRBV18
J: TRBJ2-7
D: -
DNA: TGTGCCAGCTCACCACCTGGCGGTTCGGCCTCCTACGAGCAGTACTTC
CDR3: CASSPPGGSASYEQYF

size: -
V: TRBV21-1
J: TRBJ1-4
D: -
DNA: TGTGCCAGCAGCAAAACCAGGCGAAATTCAACTAATGAAAAACTGTTTTTT
CDR3: CASSKTRRNSTNEKLFF

size: -
V: TRBV30
J: TRBJ2-7
D: TRBD1
DNA: TGTGCCTGGAGCCAGGGACAGGGTGTGAAGCAGTACTTC
CDR3: CAWSQGQGVKQYF

size: -
V: TRBV3-1/TRBV3-2
J: TRBJ2-1
D: TRBD2
DNA: TGTGCCAGCAGCCAGATGCCTAGCGGGGGAGACAATGAGCAGTTCTTC
CDR3: CASSQMPSGGDNEQFF

size: -
V: TRBV3-1/TRBV3-2
J: TRBJ2-1
D: -
DNA: TGTGCCAGCAGCCAAGAGGGGAGAAACGGGGTCTTC
CDR3: CASSQEGRNGVF

size: -
V: TRBV5-4
J: TRBJ1-2
D: -
DNA: TGTGCCAGCAGCGCCGTGGGGGAGGGGAACGGCTACACCTTC
CDR3: CASSAVGEGNGYTF

size: few
V: TRBV27
J: TRBJ2-6
D: -
DNA: TGTGCCAGCACGGACGGACACTCTGGGGCCAACGTCCTGACTTTC
CDR3: CASTDGHSGANVLTF

size: -
V: TRBV18
J: TRBJ2-1
D: -
DNA: TGTGCCAGCTCAGGAGGGGGCGCCTCCTACAATGAGCAGTTCTTC
CDR3: CASSGGGASYNEQFF

size: -
V: TRBV12-3/TRBV12-4
J: TRBJ2-7
D: -
DNA: TGTGCCAGCAGTTTAGCGGGAGACGAGCAGTACTTC
CDR3: CASSLAGDEQYF

size: -
V: TRBV19
J: TRBJ1-1
D: -
DNA: TGTGCCAGCACAGAGTTCGCTGAAGCTTTCTTT
CDR3: CASTEFAEAFF

size: -
V: TRBV19
J: TRBJ2-7
D: TRBD1
DNA: TGTGCCAGTAGTATCACAGGGGCTGAGCAGTACTTC
CDR3: CASSITGAEQYF

size: -
V: TRBV12-5
J: TRBJ2-6
D: TRBD1
DNA: TGTGCTAGTGGTCCCAGGACACAGGGGTTAGCTGGGGCCAACGTCCTGACTTTC
CDR3: CASGPRTQGLAGANVLTF

size: -
V: TRBV4-1
J: TRBJ1-2
D: TRBD1
DNA: TGCGCCAGCAGCCAAGTTTTATCTATGGGACAGAACTATGGCTACACCTTC
CDR3: CASSQVLSMGQNYGYTF

size: once
V: TRBV4-1
J: TRBJ1-1
D: TRBD1
DNA: TGCGCCAGCAGCCGGGTTCTGACAGGGGAGGTGGCTGAAGCTTTCTTT
CDR3: CASSRVLTGEVAEAFF

size: -
V: TRBV4-1
J: TRBJ2-1
D: -
DNA: TGCGCCAGCAGCGGCGCCGGGACTCTGAGCCCCACTGAGCAGTTCTTC
CDR3: CASSGAGTLSPTEQFF

size: -
V: TRBV18
J: TRBJ1-1
D: TRBD1
DNA: TGTGCCAGCTCATTACAGGGGCCCGGGGACACTGAAGCTTTCTTT
CDR3: CASSLQGPGDTEAFF

size: -
V: TRBV28
J: TRBJ1-4
D: -
DNA: TGTGCCAGCAGACCTACTTTGGGGGCAGGCGAGAGAACTAATGAAAAACTGTTTTTT
CDR3: CASRPTLGAGERTNEKLFF

size: once
V: TRBV7-2
J: TRBJ2-5
D: TRBD1
DNA: TGTGCCAGCAGCTCCCAGGGGGCACAAGAGACCCAGTACTTC
CDR3: CASSSQGAQETQYF

size: -
V: TRBV2
J: TRBJ2-1
D: TRBD2
DNA: TGTGCCAGCACCAGCGGGGACCTCTCCTACAATGAGCAGTTCTTC
CDR3: CASTSGDLSYNEQFF

size: -
V: TRBV5-1
J: TRBJ2-1
D: TRBD1
DNA: TGCGCCAGCAGCGCGAACCGGGACAGTTGGTACAATGAGCAGTTCTTC
CDR3: CASSANRDSWYNEQFF

size: few
V: TRBV7-9
J: TRBJ2-7
D: TRBD1
DNA: TGTGCCAGCAGCTTGACAGGGTCGGTGGGCCGCGAGCAGTACTTC
CDR3: CASSLTGSVGREQYF

size: -
V: TRBV2
J: TRBJ2-1
D: TRBD2
DNA: TGTGCCAGCAGTGAAAGTAGCGGGGCCTACAATGAGCAGTTCTTC
CDR3: CASSESSGAYNEQFF

size: -
V: TRBV10-3
J: TRBJ1-4
D: TRBD1
DNA: TGTGCCACCGACCCCAGGGGGGTCATAACTAATGAAAAACTGTTTTTT
CDR3: CATDPRGVITNEKLFF

size: -
V: TRBV7-8
J: TRBJ1-1
D: TRBD1
DNA: TGTGCCAGCAGCTTATTGACAGGGATGAACACTGAAGCTTTCTTT
CDR3: CASSLLTGMNTEAFF

size: -
V: TRBV30
J: TRBJ1-2
D: TRBD1
DNA: TGTGCCTGGAGTGCTGGGACAGTTAACTATGGCTACACCTTC
CDR3: CAWSAGTVNYGYTF

size: -
V: TRBV5-1
J: TRBJ2-7
D: TRBD1
DNA: TGCGCCAGCAGCTCGACAGGGGAGGCCTACGAGCAGTACTTC
CDR3: CASSSTGEAYEQYF

size: -
V: TRBV13
J: TRBJ1-3
D: -
DNA: TGTGCCAGCAGCCTGGACATTTCTGGAAACACCATATATTTT
CDR3: CASSLDISGNTIYF

size: -
V: TRBV7-3
J: TRBJ2-1
D: TRBD2
DNA: TGTGCCAGCAGCCTCCTAGCGGGGATAAACAATGAGCAGTTCTTC
CDR3: CASSLLAGINNEQFF

size: -
V: TRBV7-2
J: TRBJ1-2
D: -
DNA: TGTGCCAGCCGCCCGGGGGGAGCTAACTATGGCTACACCTTC
CDR3: CASRPGGANYGYTF

size: -
V: TRBV6-5
J: TRBJ1-2
D: TRBD1
DNA: TGTGCCAGCGAAATGGGACAGGGGTCGAATGGCTACACCTTC
CDR3: CASEMGQGSNGYTF

size: -
V: TRBV7-8
J: TRBJ1-1
D: -
DNA: TGTGCCAGCAGCTTAGAATCTACTGAAGCTTTCTTT
CDR3: CASSLESTEAFF

size: -
V: TRBV9
J: TRBJ1-1
D: -
DNA: TGTGCCAGCAGCGTAGAGGCAGGGGCGAGGAACACTGAAGCTTTCTTT
CDR3: CASSVEAGARNTEAFF

size: -
V: TRBV27
J: TRBJ1-2
D: TRBD1
DNA: TGTGCCAGCAGGGGACAGGGTTATTATGGCTACACCTTC
CDR3: CASRGQGYYGYTF

size: -
V: TRBV6-5
J: TRBJ1-1
D: TRBD1
DNA: TGTGCCAGCAGCTGGGACAGGGTTGCTTTCTTT
CDR3: CASSWDRVAFF

size: -
V: TRBV6-5
J: TRBJ1-3
D: -
DNA: TGTGCCTCCTCCGGGACACCGAGCTCTGGAAACACCATATATTTT
CDR3: CASSGTPSSGNTIYF

size: -
V: TRBV9
J: TRBJ1-2
D: TRBD1
DNA: TGTGCCAGCAGCGTAGATGGGGTAACAGGGGCCGGCTACACCTTC
CDR3: CASSVDGVTGAGYTF

size: -
V: TRBV6-4
J: TRBJ2-7
D: -
DNA: TGTGCCAACCAGGTTCGGTACGAGCAGTACTTC
CDR3: CANQVRYEQYF

size: -
V: TRBV2
J: TRBJ1-3
D: -
DNA: TGTGCCAGCAGTGAAGAGAGCTCTGGAAACACCATATATTTT
CDR3: CASSEESSGNTIYF

size: -
V: TRBV3-1/TRBV3-2
J: TRBJ2-3
D: -
DNA: TGTGCCAGCAGCCAAGATGTCGGAGGCACAGATACGCAGTATTTT
CDR3: CASSQDVGGTDTQYF

size: -
V: TRBV28
J: TRBJ2-1
D: TRBD2
DNA: TGTGCCAGCAGTTCCGGGACTAGCGGGGGCAATGAGCAGTTCTTC
CDR3: CASSSGTSGGNEQFF

size: few
V: TRBV9
J: TRBJ2-5
D: -
DNA: TGTGCCAGCAGCGTAGGGGGCTTCCAAGAGACCCAGTACTTC
CDR3: CASSVGGFQETQYF